This T cell receptor (beta chain) is drawn from a study of T-cell memory formation after mild COVID-19 (dated by TCRdb to about 2021). The study in broad terms: Most TCR sequence clusters were specific to one of the two donors. Longitudinal TCRalpha and TCRbeta repertoire sequencing tracked T-cell clones expanding and contracting after mild COVID-19 in a couple of donors. The cohort comprised two young, previously healthy adult volunteers, one female and one male.

This clonotype was observed a few times. Its target antigen remains unknown. Base qualities are not recorded, but no much larger clone differs from it by a single base. Overall results and qualifications from the work: Only a couple of mild cases were covered in the study, and larger cohorts including severe cases with pre-infection samples were considered necessary. SARS-CoV-2 specificity of the second-wave clones peaking on day 37 was not confirmed. Clones contracting from day 15 to 85 had balanced CD4/CD8 phenotypes, while a second wave expanding from day 15 to 37 was biased towards CD4+. Some responding clones were found in pre-infection memory, which suggests that pre-existing cross-reactive memory T cells took part in the SARS-CoV-2 response. Contracting CD4+ clones were found mainly in CM and EM memory subsets, while CD8+ clones were enriched in EMRA.

The CDR3 runs 12 amino acids, cysteine and phenylalanine included. CDR3 DNA is the only sequence kept; it has 36 bases, read in frame from the first base. The V and J ends are trimmed by 10 bases and 3 bases, leaving 9 bases between them. Reading the germline V gene (reference sequence) gives CDR1 MNHNY and CDR2 SVGAGI. PBMCs were isolated by Ficoll-Paque density gradient centrifugation. TCRdb names Illumina NovaSeq 6000 as the instrument used. cDNA libraries for TCRalpha and TCRbeta were prepared by 5'RACE using constant-segment primers, with sample barcodes and unique molecular identifiers added. RNA was extracted from every sample with Trizol reagent. Library amplification was performed in two PCR steps, and a second sample barcode and Illumina TruSeq adapters were introduced in the second step. Libraries were sequenced on an Illumina NovaSeq with 2 x 150 bp paired-end reads. In the source study's methods: The reads were demultiplexed and collapsed into UMI-guided consensus sequences using migec v1.2.7. Using mixcr v2.1.11, UMI consensuses were aligned to TRA and TRB V and J templates and then assembled into clonotypes. A clonotype was counted as expanded or contracted only if both edgeR and NoisET called the change significant, with noise models trained on biological replicates. For edgeR calls, the thresholds were a false discovery rate-adjusted p below 0.01 and a log2 fold-change of 1. As an exploratory analysis of dynamics, PCA with hierarchical clustering was applied to max-normalized trajectories of the 1000 most abundant clonotypes. Separately sequenced CD4+ and CD8+ repertoires were used to assign the CD4 or CD8 phenotype of responding clones. TCRdb cleaned the public reads at Q25 with fastp, built clones with MiXCR and kept in-frame beta chains. When rows share a CDR3 protein, they turn into one entry using the most common DNA and genes. Here the V and J calls rest on TCRdb's processing, not on the authors' analysis. This sample lists roughly 560,000 distinct CDR3 sequences; about 20% were detected once. The ten biggest clones cover around 13% of the sample.

This clonotype originated in an adult woman who had mild COVID-19 (a few samples of this study predate the infection). The sample titles of this study are shuffled in the database, so cell type and time point are left out; the donor was told from shared clones. The sequence is built from TRBV6-6 and TRBJ1-4, with a tentative D gene TRBD1 over 5 matching bases. The material sequenced was PBMCs or a T cell subset sorted from them (not recorded which). The nucleotides read TGTGCCACGCGGGGGGCTAATGAAAAACTGTTTTTT. It specifies CATRGANEKLFF.